These 24 T cell receptor beta chains were all obtained from the same sample, sequenced in a study of OX40 agonist ivuxolimab in advanced cancers. The library was obtained by the immunoSEQ multiplex PCR assay. TCRdb took this table from immuneACCESS and kept in-frame rearrangements with V and J called. Such tables lack part of the clones; where checked against another copy, unresolved V genes explain under half of the gap, and the rest is unexplained. Recorded for this sample are more than 45,000 clones; 83% of them occurred a single time. The biggest ten clones account for about 3% of the sample. Sequenced material: CD4+ or CD8+ T cells sorted from blood, taken in a trial of the OX40 agonist ivuxolimab. These receptors originate from an adult with an advanced solid tumor such as melanoma, head and neck, liver or kidney cancer.

The chain is built from TRBV4-2 and TRBJ1-3, with 8 positions matching TRBD1. V was pared by 0 bases and J by 3 bases, with 4 bases of the junction left unmatched. This CDR3 contains 16 residues. The V gene's germline CDR1 is LGHNA and CDR2 YNFKEQ. Written as DNA, the CDR3 is TGTGCCAGCAGCCAAGAGGACAGGGAGCATGGAAACACCATATATTTT. This codes for CASSQEDREHGNTIYF.

The chain links TRBV10-3 to TRBJ1-3; TRBD1 might be the D (5 bases). Germline CDR1 ENHRY, CDR2 SYGVKD. V lost 8 bases to trimming and J lost 0 bases, with 11 bases between them. This CDR3 spans 14 amino acids. CDR3 sequence reads: CAIGAGLSGNTIYF. In DNA form, the CDR3 reads TGTGCCATCGGTGCGGGACTCTCTGGAAACACCATATATTTT.

V and J are TRBV19 and TRBJ1-1; 7 bases map to TRBD1. The length of the CDR3 is 10 residues. The germline V gene has CDR1 LNHDA and CDR2 SQIVND (reference sequence). The V segment lost 6 bases and the J segment 9 bases; nucleotides outside the gene matches: 1. The CDR3: CASRGQKAFF. DNA of the CDR3: TGTGCCAGTAGGGGACAGAAAGCTTTCTTT.

J is TRBJ1-1 and V is TRBV6-5; perhaps TRBD1 as D (5 bases). This CDR3 is 15 amino acids long. Trimming removed 6 bases at V and 1 base at J, with 15 bases between. CDR1 MNHEY and CDR2 SVGAGI come from the germline V gene. CDR3 protein: CASSWDLSGNTEAFF. CDR3 coding DNA: TGTGCCAGCAGCTGGGACCTTTCAGGGAACACTGAAGCTTTCTTT.

The count of this clone is one. V gene TRBV28 combines with J gene TRBJ2-1; no clear D gene. The ends were cut back, 2 bases at V and 7 bases at J, with 6 bases in the middle. The CDR3 is made up of 12 amino acids. Germline CDR1 reads MDHEN; CDR2 reads SYDVKM. The CDR3 DNA sequence: TGTGCCAGCAGTTTAGGGTGGAATGAGCAGTTCTTC. Translated, it gives CASSLGWNEQFF. The full variable domain, rest sourced from reference TRBV28 and TRBJ2-1, is DVKVTQSSRYLVKRTGEKVFLECVQDMDHENMFWYRQDPGLGLRLIYFSYDVKMKEKGDIPEGYSVSREKKERFSLILESASTNQTSMYLCASSLGWNEQFFGPGTRLTVL.

The chain employs TRBV6-5 and TRBJ2-6; possibly TRBD1 for D (5 bases). This CDR3 has 14 amino acids. Germline V gene data show CDR1 as MNHEY and CDR2 as SVGAGI. The V end lost 6 bases, the J end lost 0 bases, and 6 bases lay between the germline ends. DNA of the CDR3: TGTGCCAGCAGCAGGGCCTCTGGGGCCAACGTCCTGACTTTC. As protein: CASSRASGANVLTF.

This chain uses TRBV7-9 with TRBJ1-1; the D is unclear. Germline CDR1 and CDR2: SEHNR and FQNEAQ (reference sequence). The CDR3 is made up of 12 amino acids. Trimming cost V 7 bases and J 11 bases, with 17 bases left between them. The CDR3 nucleotides read TGTGCCAGCATGATTATGCCCGGTGAGGCTTTCTTT. Residues: CASMIMPGEAFF.

The V gene is TRBV7-6, the J gene TRBJ1-2; 8 bases agree with TRBD1. V shed 5 bases, J shed 3 bases, and the junction held 11 bases outside the gene matches. The CDR3 is 16 residues long. The germline CDR1 and CDR2 sequences are SGHVS and FNYEAQ. The chain's CDR3 is CASSPRAQGADYGYTF. CDR3 bases: TGTGCCAGCAGCCCCCGAGCGCAGGGGGCAGACTATGGCTACACCTTC.

Concerning this clone: At one end, the junction sequence differs from germline, possibly due to a read error. CDR3: CASSLVQEGASAF. CDR3 bases: TGTGCCAGCAGCTTAGTGCAGGAAGGGGCCTCCGCCTTC. The rearrangement links TRBV11-2 to TRBJ1-2, with a possible D match to TRBD1 (5 bases). This CDR3 is built from 13 residues. Germline V gene lookup returns CDR1 SGHAT and CDR2 FQNNGV.

The V gene is TRBV16, the J gene TRBJ1-3; D call uncertain. CDR1 is KGHSY and CDR2 is FQNENV in the germline V gene. There are 14 residues in the CDR3. The germline V and J ends were trimmed by 2 bases and 0 bases, with 5 bases remaining between them. This CDR3 reads CASSQTHSGNTIYF. In nucleotides, the CDR3 is TGTGCCAGCAGCCAAACCCACTCTGGAAACACCATATATTTT. Full variable domain (rest looked up from reference TRBV16 and TRBJ1-3): GEEVAQTPKHLVRGEGQKAKLYCAPIKGHSYVFWYQQVLKNEFKFLISFQNENVFDETGMPKERFSAKCLPNSPCSLEIQATKLEDSAVYFCASSQTHSGNTIYFGEGSWLTVV.

The V call is TRBV27, the J call TRBJ1-2; 7 bases agree with TRBD1. Germline V lookup: CDR1 MNHEY, CDR2 SMNVEV (reference sequence). CDR3 size: 13 residues. V was pared by 5 bases and J by 6 bases, with 6 bases of the junction left unmatched. The CDR3 sequence: CASSPTGDHGYTF. The DNA for the CDR3 is TGTGCCAGCAGTCCAACAGGGGATCATGGCTACACCTTC.

The rearrangement joins TRBV10-3 to TRBJ2-2; TRBD2 agrees at 8 bases. The J segment lost 0 bases and the V segment lost 6 bases, leaving 9 bases of the junction unmatched. Germline V gene lookup returns CDR1 ENHRY and CDR2 SYGVKD. This CDR3 comprises 17 residues. CDR3 coding DNA: TGTGCCATCAGCCTCAACCGGGGGGGCGCGAACACCGGGGAGCTGTTTTTT. Protein sequence: CAISLNRGGANTGELFF.

The chain employs TRBV14 and TRBJ1-4; 8 bases line up with TRBD1. This CDR3 comprises 15 residues. Unmatched junction bases numbered 6, after V lost 4 bases and J lost 5 bases. Germline CDR1 reads SGHDN; CDR2 reads FVKESK. The CDR3 bases are TGTGCCAGCAGCCTTTACAGGGGGGCGAATGAAAAACTGTTTTTT. Protein: CASSLYRGANEKLFF.

The rearrangement joins TRBV7-2 to TRBJ1-5; weak D call: TRBD1 (6 bases). V lost 2 bases, J lost 7 bases, and 18 bases lay in between. CDR3 length: 16 amino acids. Germline CDR1 is SGHTA and CDR2 is FQGNSA. CDR3 nucleotides: TGTGCCAGCAGCTTAAGAGGGGGGAATGTTGGGCAGCCCCAGCATTTT. Residues: CASSLRGGNVGQPQHF.

CDR3 DNA: TGTGCCAGCAGTGGGAACAGGGGTTCTAATGAAAAACTGTTTTTT. This gives the protein CASSGNRGSNEKLFF. V is TRBV6-6 and J is TRBJ1-4, with 7 bases fitting TRBD1. Germline CDR1 is MNHNY and CDR2 is SVGAGI (reference sequence). V trimming: 5 bases; J trimming: 3 bases; junction bases outside the gene matches: 6. This CDR3 comprises 15 residues.

The V and J genes are TRBV7-6 and TRBJ1-3; D remains ambiguous. Deletions cut 2 bases from V and 4 bases from J, with 9 bases between. Germline CDR1 reads SGHVS; CDR2 reads FNYEAQ. CDR3 size: 14 residues. This CDR3 is CASSLMTLGNTIYF. The CDR3 DNA sequence: TGTGCCAGCAGCTTAATGACGCTAGGAAACACCATATATTTT. The full variable domain, in which reference TRBV7-6 and TRBJ1-3 provide the parts outside the CDR3, is GAGVSQSPRYKVTKRGQDVALRCDPISGHVSLYWYRQALGQGPEFLTYFNYEAQQDKSGLPNDRFSAERPEGSISTLTIQRTEQRDSAMYRCASSLMTLGNTIYFGEGSWLTVV.

This rearrangement joins TRBV11-2 to TRBJ1-2; possibly TRBD1 for D (6 bases). The CDR3 contains 14 residues. V shed 7 bases and J shed 6 bases, with 18 bases lying between them. Germline CDR1 and CDR2: SGHAT and FQNNGV. The CDR3 region is CASTALIQGHGYTF. Here the CDR3 DNA reads TGTGCCAGCACCGCTTTAATACAGGGACATGGCTACACCTTC.

This chain joins TRBV19 and TRBJ1-4, with no clear D. Germline V lookup: CDR1 LNHDA, CDR2 SQIVND (reference sequence). This CDR3 is built from 13 residues. With 4 bases removed from V and 4 bases from J, the gap between germline ends came to 7 bases. The CDR3 DNA follows: TGTGCCAGTAGTACGGGAATTAATGAAAAACTGTTTTTT. Protein sequence: CASSTGINEKLFF.

V usage is TRBV4-1 and J usage is TRBJ2-5; 12 bases are a match to TRBD1. This CDR3 is 17 amino acids long. CDR1 and CDR2 from the germline V gene are MGHRA and YSYEKL. Losses at the gene ends were 1 base for V and 5 bases for J; bases not matched to a gene: 8. CDR3 sequence reads: CASSQGRGTGGLETQYF. DNA of the CDR3: TGCGCCAGCAGCCAAGGCCGGGGGACAGGGGGCTTGGAGACCCAGTACTTC.

The table lists this clone with a count of one. This sequence joins TRBV10-1 and TRBJ2-1, with 10 bases that match TRBD2. V lost 0 bases and J lost 2; bases outside the gene matches: 10. Germline lookup yields CDR1 WNHNN and CDR2 SYGVQD (reference sequence). CDR3 length: 19 amino acids. The CDR3 sequence is CASSESFSGGRPPYNEQFF. The CDR3 DNA is TGCGCCAGCAGTGAGTCTTTTAGCGGGGGGCGCCCCCCCTACAATGAGCAGTTCTTC.

A remark on this clone: This may be a read error: a much more frequent sequence differs by one nucleotide. The gene calls are TRBV18 and TRBJ2-7, with D possibly matching TRBD1 (6 bases). The CDR3 sequence is 15 residues long. Per the germline V gene, CDR1 is KGHSH and CDR2 is LQKENI. The CDR3 sequence is CVSSPVSTGSYEQYF. Here the CDR3 DNA reads TGTGTCAGCTCACCAGTGTCGACAGGTTCCTACGAGCAGTACTTC.

The V call is TRBV7-6, the J call TRBJ2-1; 16 bases line up with TRBD2. Trimming removed 2 bases from V and 10 bases from J; junction bases left unmatched: 5. The CDR3 is made up of 16 amino acids. CDR1 and CDR2 (germline): SGHVS, FNYEAQ. CDR3 loop: CASSLKPGLAGGEQFF. The CDR3 DNA follows: TGTGCCAGCAGCTTAAAACCGGGACTAGCGGGGGGGGAGCAGTTCTTC. Drawing the rest from reference TRBV7-6 and TRBJ2-1, the complete variable domain is GAGVSQSPRYKVTKRGQDVALRCDPISGHVSLYWYRQALGQGPEFLTYFNYEAQQDKSGLPNDRFSAERPEGSISTLTIQRTEQRDSAMYRCASSLKPGLAGGEQFFGPGTRLTVL.

The chain uses TRBV5-1 and TRBJ1-1; D is undetermined. V shed 0 bases and J shed 3 bases, with 6 bases lying between them. The germline V gene encodes CDR1 SGHRS and CDR2 YFSETQ. The CDR3 extends over 13 amino acids. CDR3 nucleotides: TGCGCCAGCAGCTTGGGGGAGGACACTGAAGCTTTCTTT. It specifies CASSLGEDTEAFF.

This sequence joins TRBV6-5 and TRBJ2-2; 9 bases line up with TRBD1. The CDR3 runs 15 residues. The V and J ends lost 4 bases and 5 bases, in that order; junction bases with no gene match: 5. Germline assignment: CDR1 MNHEY and CDR2 SVGAGI. The CDR3 DNA follows: TGTGCCAGCAGTTCGGAACAGGGGGCGACCGGGGAGCTGTTTTTT. This sequence encodes CASSSEQGATGELFF.